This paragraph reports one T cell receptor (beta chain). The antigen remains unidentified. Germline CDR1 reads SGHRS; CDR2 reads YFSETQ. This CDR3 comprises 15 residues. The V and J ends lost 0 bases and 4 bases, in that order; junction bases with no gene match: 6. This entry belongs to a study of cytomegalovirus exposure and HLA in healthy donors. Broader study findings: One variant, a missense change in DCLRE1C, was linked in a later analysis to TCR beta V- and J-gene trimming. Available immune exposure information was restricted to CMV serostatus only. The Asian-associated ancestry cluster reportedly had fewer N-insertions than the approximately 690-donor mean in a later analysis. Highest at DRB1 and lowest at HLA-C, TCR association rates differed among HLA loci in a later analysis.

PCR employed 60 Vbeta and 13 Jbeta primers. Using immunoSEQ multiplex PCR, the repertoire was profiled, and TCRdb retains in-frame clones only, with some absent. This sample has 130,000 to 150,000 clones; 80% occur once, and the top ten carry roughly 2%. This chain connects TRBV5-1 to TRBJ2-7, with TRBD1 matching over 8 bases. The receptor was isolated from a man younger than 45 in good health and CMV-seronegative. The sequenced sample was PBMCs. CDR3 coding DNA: TGCGCCAGCAGCTTGGGACAGGGGACGCTTTACGAGCAGTACTTC. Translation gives CASSLGQGTLYEQYF.